This TCR beta chain was sequenced during a study of T cell responses to AZD1222 COVID-19 vaccine. Points from the study as a whole: Without day 14 samples, only post-peak T cell repertoires were studied. Only six or seven AZD1222 recipients were seropositive at baseline.

The CDR3 length is 16 residues. V shed 1 base and J 2 bases; nucleotides not matched to a gene: 5. Germline loops: CDR1 SGHNT, CDR2 YENEEA. As regards this clone: Its antigen is not identified.

This table comes from immunoSEQ multiplex PCR, and its TCRdb copy is limited to in-frame clones, with some not included. This sample has roughly 70,000 clones, with 87% found just once. The genes are TRBV11-3 and TRBJ2-3, with 8 nucleotides matching TRBD2. This TCR was recovered from an adult who received the AZD1222 COVID-19 vaccine. Sample: peripheral blood, taken 28 days after the second AZD1222 dose. Written as DNA, the CDR3 is TGTGCCAGCAGCTTAGGGGCGGGAGGCGTCACAGATACGCAGTATTTT. Translation gives CASSLGAGGVTDTQYF.